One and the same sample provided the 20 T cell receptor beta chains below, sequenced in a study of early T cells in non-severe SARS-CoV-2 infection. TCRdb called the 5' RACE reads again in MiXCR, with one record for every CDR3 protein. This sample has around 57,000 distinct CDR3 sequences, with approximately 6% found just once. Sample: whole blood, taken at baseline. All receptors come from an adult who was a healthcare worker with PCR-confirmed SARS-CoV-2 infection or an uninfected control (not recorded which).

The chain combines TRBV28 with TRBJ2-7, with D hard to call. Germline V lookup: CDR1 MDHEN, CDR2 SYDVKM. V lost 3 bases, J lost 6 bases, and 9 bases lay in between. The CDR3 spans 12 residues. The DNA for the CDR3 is TGTGCCAGCAGTTTTAACAGTCGCGAGCAGTACTTC. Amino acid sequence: CASSFNSREQYF.

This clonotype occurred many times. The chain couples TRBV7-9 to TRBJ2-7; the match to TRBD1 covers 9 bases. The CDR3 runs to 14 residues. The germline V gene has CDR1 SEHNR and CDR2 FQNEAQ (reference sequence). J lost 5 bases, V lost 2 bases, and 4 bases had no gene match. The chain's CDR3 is CASSLRDRDHEQYF. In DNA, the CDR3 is TGTGCCAGCAGCTTAAGGGACAGGGACCACGAGCAGTACTTC.

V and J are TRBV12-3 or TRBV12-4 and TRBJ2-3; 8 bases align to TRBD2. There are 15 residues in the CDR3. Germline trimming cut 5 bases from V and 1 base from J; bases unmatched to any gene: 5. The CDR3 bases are TGTGCCAGCAGTCTGCGGGAGGTGGGCACAGATACGCAGTATTTT. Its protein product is CASSLREVGTDTQYF.

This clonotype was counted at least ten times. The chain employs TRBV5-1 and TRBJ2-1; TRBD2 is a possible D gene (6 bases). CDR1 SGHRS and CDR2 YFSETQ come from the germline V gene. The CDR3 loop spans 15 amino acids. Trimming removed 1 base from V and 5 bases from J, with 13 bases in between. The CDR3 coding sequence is TGCGCCAGCAGCTTGTCTAGCGCCCTTAACAATGAGCAGTTCTTC. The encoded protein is CASSLSSALNNEQFF. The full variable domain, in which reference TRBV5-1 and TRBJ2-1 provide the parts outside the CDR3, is KAGVTQTPRYLIKTRGQQVTLSCSPISGHRSVSWYQQTPGQGLQFLFEYFSETQRNKGNFPGRFSGRQFSNSRSEMNVSTLELGDSALYLCASSLSSALNNEQFFGPGTRLTVL.

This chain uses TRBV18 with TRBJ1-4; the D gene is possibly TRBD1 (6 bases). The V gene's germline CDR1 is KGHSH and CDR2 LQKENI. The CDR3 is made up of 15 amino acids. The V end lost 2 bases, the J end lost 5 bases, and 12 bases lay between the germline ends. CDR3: CASSPEQGANEKLFF. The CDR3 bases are TGTGCCAGCTCACCAGAACAGGGAGCGAATGAAAAACTGTTTTTT.

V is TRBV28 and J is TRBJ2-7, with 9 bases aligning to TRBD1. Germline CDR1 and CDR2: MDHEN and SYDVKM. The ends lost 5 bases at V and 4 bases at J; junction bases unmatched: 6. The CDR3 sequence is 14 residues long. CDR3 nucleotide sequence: TGTGCCAGCAGTCACCCGGGACAGGGATACGAGCAGTACTTC. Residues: CASSHPGQGYEQYF.

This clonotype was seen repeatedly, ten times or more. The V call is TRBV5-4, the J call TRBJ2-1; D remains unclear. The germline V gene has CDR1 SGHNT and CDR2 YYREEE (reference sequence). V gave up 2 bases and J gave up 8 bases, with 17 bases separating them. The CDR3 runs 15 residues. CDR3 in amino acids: CASSLMKWGFDEQFF. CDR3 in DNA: TGTGCCAGCAGCTTAATGAAGTGGGGATTCGATGAGCAGTTCTTC.

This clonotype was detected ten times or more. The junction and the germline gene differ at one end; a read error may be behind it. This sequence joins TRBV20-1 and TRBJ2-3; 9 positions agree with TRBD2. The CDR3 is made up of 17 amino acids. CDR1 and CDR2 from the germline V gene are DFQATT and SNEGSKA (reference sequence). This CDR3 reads CSARAGGAAGAADTQYF. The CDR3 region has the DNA TGCAGCGCTAGAGCGGGGGGTGCAGCGGGAGCCGCAGATACGCAGTATTTT.

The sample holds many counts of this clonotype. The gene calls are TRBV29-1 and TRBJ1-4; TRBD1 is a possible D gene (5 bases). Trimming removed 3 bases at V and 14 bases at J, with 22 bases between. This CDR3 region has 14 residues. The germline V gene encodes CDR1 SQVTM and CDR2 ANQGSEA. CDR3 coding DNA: TGCAGCGTTGAGGAAAGGGGATGGGGACCGGGTCTGTTTTTT. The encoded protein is CSVEERGWGPGLFF.

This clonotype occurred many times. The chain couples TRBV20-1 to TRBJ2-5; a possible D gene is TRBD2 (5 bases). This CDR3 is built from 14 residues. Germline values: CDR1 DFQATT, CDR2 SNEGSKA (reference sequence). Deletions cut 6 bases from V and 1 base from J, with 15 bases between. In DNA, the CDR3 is TGCAGTGCGACTACCCAGATGCGCCAAGAGACCCAGTACTTC. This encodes CSATTQMRQETQYF.

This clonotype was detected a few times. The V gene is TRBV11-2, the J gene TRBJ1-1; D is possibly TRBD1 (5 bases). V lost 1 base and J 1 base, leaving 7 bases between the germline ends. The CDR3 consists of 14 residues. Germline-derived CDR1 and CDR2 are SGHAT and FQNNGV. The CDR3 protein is CASSLGQKNTEAFF. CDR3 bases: TGTGCCAGCAGCTTAGGACAGAAGAACACTGAAGCTTTCTTT.

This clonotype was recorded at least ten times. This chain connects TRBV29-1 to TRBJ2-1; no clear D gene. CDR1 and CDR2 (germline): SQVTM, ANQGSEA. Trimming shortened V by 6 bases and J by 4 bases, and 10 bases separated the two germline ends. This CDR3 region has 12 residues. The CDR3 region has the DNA TGCAGCGTGAGTAGAGTTTACAATGAGCAGTTCTTC. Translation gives CSVSRVYNEQFF.

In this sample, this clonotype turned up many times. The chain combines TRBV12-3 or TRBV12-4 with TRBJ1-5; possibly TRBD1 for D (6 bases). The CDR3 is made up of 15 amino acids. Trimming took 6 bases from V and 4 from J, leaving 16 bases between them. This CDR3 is CASSITGFGNQPQHF. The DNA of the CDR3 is TGTGCCAGCAGCATCACAGGGTTTGGGAATCAGCCCCAGCATTTT.

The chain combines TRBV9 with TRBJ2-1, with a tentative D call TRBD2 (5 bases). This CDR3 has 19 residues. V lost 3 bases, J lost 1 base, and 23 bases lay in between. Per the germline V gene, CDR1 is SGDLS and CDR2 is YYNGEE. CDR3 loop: CASSARTRSRSASYNEQFF. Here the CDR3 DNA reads TGTGCCAGCAGCGCCCGGACTCGCTCGAGAAGTGCGTCCTACAATGAGCAGTTCTTC.

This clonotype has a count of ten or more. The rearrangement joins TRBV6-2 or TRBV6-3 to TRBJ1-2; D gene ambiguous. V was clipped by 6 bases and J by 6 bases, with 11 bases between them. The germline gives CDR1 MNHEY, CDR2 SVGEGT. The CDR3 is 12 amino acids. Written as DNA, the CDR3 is TGTGCCAGCAGGCCTGGAGTGGATGGCTACACCTTC. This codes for CASRPGVDGYTF.

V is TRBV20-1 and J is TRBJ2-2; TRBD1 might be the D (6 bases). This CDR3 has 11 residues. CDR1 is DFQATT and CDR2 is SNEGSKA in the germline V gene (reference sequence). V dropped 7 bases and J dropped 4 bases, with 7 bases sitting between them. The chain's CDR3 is CSVRGTGELFF. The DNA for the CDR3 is TGCAGTGTCAGGGGCACCGGGGAGCTGTTTTTT.

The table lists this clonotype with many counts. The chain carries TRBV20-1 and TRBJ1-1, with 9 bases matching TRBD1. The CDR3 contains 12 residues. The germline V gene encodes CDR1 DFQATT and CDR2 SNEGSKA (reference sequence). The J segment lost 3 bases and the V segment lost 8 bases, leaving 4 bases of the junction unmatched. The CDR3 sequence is CSTRQGDTEAFF. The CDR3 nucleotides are TGCAGTACCCGACAGGGGGACACTGAAGCTTTCTTT.

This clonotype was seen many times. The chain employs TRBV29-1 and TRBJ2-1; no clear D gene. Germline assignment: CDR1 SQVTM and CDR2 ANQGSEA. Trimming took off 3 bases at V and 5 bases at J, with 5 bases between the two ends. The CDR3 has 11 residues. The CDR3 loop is CSVENNNEQFF. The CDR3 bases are TGCAGCGTTGAGAACAACAATGAGCAGTTCTTC.

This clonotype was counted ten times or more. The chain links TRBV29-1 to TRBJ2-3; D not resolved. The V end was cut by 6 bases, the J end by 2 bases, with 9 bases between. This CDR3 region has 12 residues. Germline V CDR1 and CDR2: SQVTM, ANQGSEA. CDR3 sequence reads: CSVSGFTDTQYF. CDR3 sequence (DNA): TGCAGCGTATCTGGGTTCACAGATACGCAGTATTTT.

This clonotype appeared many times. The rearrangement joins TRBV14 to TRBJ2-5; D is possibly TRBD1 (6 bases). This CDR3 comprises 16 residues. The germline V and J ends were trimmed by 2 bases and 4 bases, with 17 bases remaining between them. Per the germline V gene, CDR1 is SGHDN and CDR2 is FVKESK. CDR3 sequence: CASSQTGTIPTETQYF. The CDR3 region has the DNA TGTGCCAGCAGCCAAACCGGGACAATCCCCACAGAGACCCAGTACTTC.